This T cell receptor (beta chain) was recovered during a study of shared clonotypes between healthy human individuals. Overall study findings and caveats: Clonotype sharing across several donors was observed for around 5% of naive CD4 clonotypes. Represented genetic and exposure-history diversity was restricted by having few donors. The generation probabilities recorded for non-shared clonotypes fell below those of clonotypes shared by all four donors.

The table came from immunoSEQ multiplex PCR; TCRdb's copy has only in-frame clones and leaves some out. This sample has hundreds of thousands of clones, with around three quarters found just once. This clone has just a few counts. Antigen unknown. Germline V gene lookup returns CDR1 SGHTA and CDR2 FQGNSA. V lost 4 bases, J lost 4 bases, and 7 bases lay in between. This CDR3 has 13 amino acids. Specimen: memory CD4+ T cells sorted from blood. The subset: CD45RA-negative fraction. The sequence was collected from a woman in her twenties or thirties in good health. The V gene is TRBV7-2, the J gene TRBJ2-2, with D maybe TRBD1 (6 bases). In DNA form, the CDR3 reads TGTGCCAGCAGCTCCAGGGGCACCGGGGAGCTGTTTTTT. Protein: CASSSRGTGELFF.